This TCR beta chain stems from a study of identical twins. TCRdb re-called the 5' RACE reads with MiXCR, one entry per CDR3 protein. The sample contains fewer than 900,000 distinct CDR3 sequences, about 20% of which appear only once. Germline values: CDR1 SQVTM, CDR2 ANQGSEA. V trimming: 1 base; J trimming: 3 bases; junction bases outside the gene matches: 4. The CDR3 contains 15 residues. This sample was shared with a second study, whose subject was T cells expressing NK-cell markers. That source reports: Sequenced donors, eight in total, included seven who were HCMV-seropositive and one who was seronegative. The leading position in the CD3+CD56-NKG2C+ fraction of a handful of donors also went to these clonotypes. HCMV specificity of expanded NKG2C+ T cell clones remained unclear.

The sequence was collected from a woman younger than 35 in good health. Sequences were obtained from PBMCs. The V gene is TRBV29-1, the J gene TRBJ2-3; 10 nucleotides line up with TRBD2. The CDR3 is CSVEGSSGGTDTQYF. In DNA form, the CDR3 reads TGCAGCGTTGAAGGGTCTAGCGGGGGTACAGATACGCAGTATTTT.